What follows describes a single TCR beta chain. What it binds is not known. This CDR3 is 17 amino acids long. Germline CDR1 reads LGHNA; CDR2 reads YSLEER. V lost 0 bases and J lost 3; bases outside the gene matches: 5. This sample was taken from a study of CD8+ T cells in alopecia areata. Findings of the study overall: Normal skin's resident alphabeta T cells are sequenced alongside lesional scalp T cells.

Sequencing used cDNA as its template, made by extracting RNA and reverse transcribing it. TCRdb's table, derived via immunoSEQ multiplex PCR, lists solely in-frame clones and lacks some. The table lists about 130,000 clones, about 59% of them singletons. This sample's treatment: oral pan-JAK inhibitor, 5-10 mg twice daily. The material sequenced was CD8+ T cells sorted from blood, taken at week 4, from a patient treated with tofacitinib. This clonotype originated in a human donor with alopecia areata. The rearrangement uses TRBV4-3 and TRBJ2-1; 10 positions agree with TRBD1. The chain's CDR3 is CASSQDIGTGDYNEQFF. Written as DNA, the CDR3 is TGCGCCAGCAGCCAAGATATCGGGACAGGGGACTACAATGAGCAGTTCTTC.